This T cell receptor (beta chain) was sequenced for a study of blood T cell repertoires in COVID-19. About the study: The origin of the acute and convalescent COVID-19 samples was the United States, Italy and Spain. PBMCs, B-cell-depleted T cells, or T cells were the source of the cDNA or gDNA that made up the material.

This clone was picked up one time. Authors' data handling: How many nucleated cells were present was estimated from reference gene primer amplification. TCRdb's copy holds only in-frame clones and misses some; the assay was immunoSEQ multiplex PCR. That table is the source of V, J and clone size, and D and trimming were worked out from the DNA. Of some 93,000 clones listed, 82% are singletons. The V end was cut by 1 base, the J end by 4 bases, with 23 bases between. This CDR3 spans 18 amino acids. CDR1 and CDR2 (germline): GTSNPN, SVGIG (reference sequence). The source is a man aged 70-80 years with acute or convalescent COVID-19. The chain couples TRBV30 to TRBJ1-5, with D possibly TRBD1 on 5 matching bases. The specimen sequenced was peripheral blood. As DNA, the CDR3 is TGTGCCTGGAGTGGCCTGGGGGGATTCACGGGGAAAAATCAGCCCCAGCATTTT. It specifies CAWSGLGGFTGKNQPQHF.